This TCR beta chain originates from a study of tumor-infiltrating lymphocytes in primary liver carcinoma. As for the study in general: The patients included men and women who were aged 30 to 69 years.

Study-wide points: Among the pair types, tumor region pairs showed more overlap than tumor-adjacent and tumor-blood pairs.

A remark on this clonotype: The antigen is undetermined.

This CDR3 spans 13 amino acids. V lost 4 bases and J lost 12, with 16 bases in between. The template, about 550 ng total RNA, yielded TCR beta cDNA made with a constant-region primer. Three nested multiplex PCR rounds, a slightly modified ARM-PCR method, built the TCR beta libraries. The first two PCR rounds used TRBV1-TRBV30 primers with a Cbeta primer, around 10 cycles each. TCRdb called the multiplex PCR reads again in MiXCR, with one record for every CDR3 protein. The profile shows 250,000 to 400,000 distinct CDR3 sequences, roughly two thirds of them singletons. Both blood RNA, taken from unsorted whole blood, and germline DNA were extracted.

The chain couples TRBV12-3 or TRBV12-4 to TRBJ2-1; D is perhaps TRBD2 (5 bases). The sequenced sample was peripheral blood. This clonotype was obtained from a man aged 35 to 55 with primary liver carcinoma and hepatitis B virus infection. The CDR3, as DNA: TGTGCCAGCAGTTCCCTTGATCTTCGGGGGCAGTTCTTC. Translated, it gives CASSSLDLRGQFF.